The 4 T cell receptor beta chains reported below all come from one sample, sequenced in a study of T cell responses to AZD1222 COVID-19 vaccine. This table comes from immunoSEQ multiplex PCR, and its TCRdb copy is limited to in-frame clones, with some not included. The table records 150,000 or so clones, roughly nine tenths of them present only once. Sequencing was performed on peripheral blood, taken on day 0 of AZD1222 vaccination. Receptor source: an adult in good health.

CDR3 region: CSASEGTNTEAFF. The CDR3 nucleotides read TGCAGCGCTTCCGAGGGAACGAACACTGAAGCTTTCTTT. This chain links TRBV29-1 with TRBJ1-1; D remains ambiguous. This CDR3 has 13 residues. Trimming pared 7 bases from V and 1 base from J, leaving 13 bases between. In germline, CDR1 is SQVTM, CDR2 ANQGSEA.

The chain has TRBV21-1 and TRBJ1-6; the D segment call TRBD1 is taken from the table without a DNA check. TRBV21-1 is marked as a pseudogene. CDR3 length: 17 residues. The DNA of the CDR3 is TGTGCCAGCAGCAAAGCAGGGGGGACAGGTGATAATTCACCCCTCCACTTT. Translating gives CASSKAGGTGDNSPLHF.

V gene TRBV7-3 combines with J gene TRBJ2-3; a weak D match, TRBD1 (6 bases). Per germline, CDR1 SGHTA and CDR2 FQGTGA. The CDR3 length is 13 residues. V gave up 6 bases and J gave up 5 bases, with 12 bases separating them. As DNA, the CDR3 is TGTGCCAGCAGACCTTCAGGGGAAGATACGCAGTATTTT. It yields the protein CASRPSGEDTQYF. Filled out from reference TRBV7-3 and TRBJ2-3, the complete variable domain reads GAGVSQTPSNKVTEKGKYVELRCDPISGHTALYWYRQSLGQGPEFLIYFQGTGAADDSGLPNDRFFAVRPEGSVSTLKIQRTERGDSAVYLCASRPSGEDTQYFGPGTRLTVL.

Only a few counts were recorded for this clone. The CDR3: CASSTTGNTEAFF. The CDR3 DNA reads TGTGCCAGTAGTACGACAGGGAACACTGAAGCTTTCTTT. The V call is TRBV19, the J call TRBJ1-1, with D possibly matching TRBD1 (6 bases). Germline lookup yields CDR1 LNHDA and CDR2 SQIVND (reference sequence). Trimming shortened V by 4 bases and J by 1 base, and 7 bases separated the two germline ends. The CDR3 totals 13 residues.